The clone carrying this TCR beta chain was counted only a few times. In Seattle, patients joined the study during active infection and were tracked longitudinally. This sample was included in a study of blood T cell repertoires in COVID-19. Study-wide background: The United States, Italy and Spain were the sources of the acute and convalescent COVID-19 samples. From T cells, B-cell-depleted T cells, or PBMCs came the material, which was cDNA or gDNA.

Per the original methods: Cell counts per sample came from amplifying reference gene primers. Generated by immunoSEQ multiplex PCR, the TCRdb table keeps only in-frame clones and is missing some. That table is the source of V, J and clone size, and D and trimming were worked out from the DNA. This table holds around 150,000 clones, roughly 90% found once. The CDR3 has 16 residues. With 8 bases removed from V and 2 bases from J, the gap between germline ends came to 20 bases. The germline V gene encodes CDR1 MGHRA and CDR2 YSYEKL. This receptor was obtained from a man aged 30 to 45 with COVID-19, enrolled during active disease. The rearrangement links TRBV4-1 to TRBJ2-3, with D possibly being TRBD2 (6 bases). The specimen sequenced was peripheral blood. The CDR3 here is CASQPGTGFSTDTQYF. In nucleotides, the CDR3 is TGCGCCAGCCAACCAGGGACTGGATTCTCCACAGATACGCAGTATTTT.